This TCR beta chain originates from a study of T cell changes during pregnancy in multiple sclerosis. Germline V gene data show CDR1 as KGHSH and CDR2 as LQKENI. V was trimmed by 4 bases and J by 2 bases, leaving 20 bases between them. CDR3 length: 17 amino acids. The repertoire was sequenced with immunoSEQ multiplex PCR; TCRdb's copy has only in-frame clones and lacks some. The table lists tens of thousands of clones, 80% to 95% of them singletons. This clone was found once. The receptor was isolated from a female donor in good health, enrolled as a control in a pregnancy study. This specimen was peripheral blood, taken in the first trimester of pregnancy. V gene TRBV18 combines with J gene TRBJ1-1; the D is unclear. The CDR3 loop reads CASSQKGKRLFNTEAFF. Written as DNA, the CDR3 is TGTGCCAGCTCACAGAAAGGCAAGAGGTTATTTAACACTGAAGCTTTCTTT.